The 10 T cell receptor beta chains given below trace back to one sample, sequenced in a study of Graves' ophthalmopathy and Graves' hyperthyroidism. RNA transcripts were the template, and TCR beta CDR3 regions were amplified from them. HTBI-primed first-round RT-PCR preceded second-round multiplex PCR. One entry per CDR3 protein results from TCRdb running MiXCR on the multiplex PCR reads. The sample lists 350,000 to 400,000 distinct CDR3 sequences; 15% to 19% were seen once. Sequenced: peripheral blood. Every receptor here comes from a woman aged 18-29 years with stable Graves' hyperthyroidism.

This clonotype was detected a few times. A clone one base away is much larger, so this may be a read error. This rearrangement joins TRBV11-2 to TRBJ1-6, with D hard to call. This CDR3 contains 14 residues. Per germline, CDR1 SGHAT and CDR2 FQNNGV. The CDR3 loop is CASSLIGYNSHLHF. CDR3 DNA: TGTGCCAGCAGCTTGATTGGTTATAATTCACACCTCCACTTT.

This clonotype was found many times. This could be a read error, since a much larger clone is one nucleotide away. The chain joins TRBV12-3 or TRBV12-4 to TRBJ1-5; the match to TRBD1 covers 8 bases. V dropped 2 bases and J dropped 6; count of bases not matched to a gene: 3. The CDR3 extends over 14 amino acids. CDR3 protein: CASSLRTGSQPQHF. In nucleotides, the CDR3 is TGTGCCAGCAGTTTAAGGACAGGGAGTCAGCCCCAGCATTTT.

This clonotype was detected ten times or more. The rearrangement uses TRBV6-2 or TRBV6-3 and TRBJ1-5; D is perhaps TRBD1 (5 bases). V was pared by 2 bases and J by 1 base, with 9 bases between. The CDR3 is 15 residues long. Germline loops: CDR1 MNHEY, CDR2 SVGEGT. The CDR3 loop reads CASSYRGWSNQPQHF. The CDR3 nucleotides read TGTGCCAGCAGTTACAGGGGTTGGAGCAATCAGCCCCAGCATTTT.

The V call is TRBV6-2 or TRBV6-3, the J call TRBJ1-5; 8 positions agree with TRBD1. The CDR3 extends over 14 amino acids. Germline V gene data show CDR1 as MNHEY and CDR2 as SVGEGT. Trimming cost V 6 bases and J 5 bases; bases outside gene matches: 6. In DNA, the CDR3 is TGTGCCAGCAGCCTGACAGGGGACTATCAGCCCCAGCATTTT. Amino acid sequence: CASSLTGDYQPQHF.

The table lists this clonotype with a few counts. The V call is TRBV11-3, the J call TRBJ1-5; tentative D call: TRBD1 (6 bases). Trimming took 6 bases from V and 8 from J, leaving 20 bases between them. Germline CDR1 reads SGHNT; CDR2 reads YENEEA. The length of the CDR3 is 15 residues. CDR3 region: CASSPGTHTREPQHF. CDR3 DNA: TGTGCCAGCAGTCCCGGGACACATACCAGGGAGCCCCAGCATTTT.

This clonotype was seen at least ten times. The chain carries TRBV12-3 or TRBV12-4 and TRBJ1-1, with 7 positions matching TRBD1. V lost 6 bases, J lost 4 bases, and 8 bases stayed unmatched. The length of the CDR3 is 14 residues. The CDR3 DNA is TGTGCCAGCAGGACAGGGCGAGGGAGCACTGAAGCTTTCTTT. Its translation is CASRTGRGSTEAFF.

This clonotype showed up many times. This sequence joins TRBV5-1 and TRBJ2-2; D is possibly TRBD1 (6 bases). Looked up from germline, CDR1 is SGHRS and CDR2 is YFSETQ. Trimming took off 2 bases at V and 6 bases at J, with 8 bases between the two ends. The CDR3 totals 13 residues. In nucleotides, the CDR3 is TGCGCCAGCAGCTTAAAGGGGGCCGGGGAGCTGTTTTTT. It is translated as CASSLKGAGELFF.

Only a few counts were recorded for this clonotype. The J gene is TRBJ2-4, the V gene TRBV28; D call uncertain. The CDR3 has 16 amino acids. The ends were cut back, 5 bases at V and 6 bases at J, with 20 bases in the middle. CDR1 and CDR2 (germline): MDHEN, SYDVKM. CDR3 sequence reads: CASSLPPGPRRNIQYF. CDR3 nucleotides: TGTGCCAGCAGTCTCCCCCCCGGACCCCGGAGAAACATTCAGTACTTC.

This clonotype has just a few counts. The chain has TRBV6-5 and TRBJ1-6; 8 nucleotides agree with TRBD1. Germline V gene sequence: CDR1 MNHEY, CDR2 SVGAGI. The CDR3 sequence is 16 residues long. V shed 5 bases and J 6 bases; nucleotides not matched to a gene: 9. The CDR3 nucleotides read TGTGCCAGCAGTCACAGACAGGGGTTGGGTAATTCACCCCTCCACTTT. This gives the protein CASSHRQGLGNSPLHF.

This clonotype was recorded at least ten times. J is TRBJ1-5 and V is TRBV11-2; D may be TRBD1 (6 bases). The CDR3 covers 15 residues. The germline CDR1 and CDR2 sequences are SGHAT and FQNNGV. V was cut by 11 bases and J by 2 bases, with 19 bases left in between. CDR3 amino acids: CARQGGCLGNQPQHF. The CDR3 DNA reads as TGTGCCCGACAAGGGGGGTGTCTAGGCAATCAGCCCCAGCATTTT. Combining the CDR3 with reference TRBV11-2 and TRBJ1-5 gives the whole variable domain EAGVAQSPRYKIIEKRQSVAFWCNPISGHATLYWYQQILGQGPKLLIQFQNNGVVDDSQLPKDRFSAERLKGVDSTLKIQPAKLEDSAVYLCARQGGCLGNQPQHFGDGTRLSIL.